The TCR beta chain under discussion was sequenced for a study of blood T cell repertoires in COVID-19. Study in general: Some COVID-19 samples were acute and others convalescent; all came from the United States, Italy and Spain. T cells, B-cell-depleted T cells, or PBMCs supplied cDNA or gDNA.

Germline-derived CDR1 and CDR2 are LNHNV and YYDKDF (reference sequence). The CDR3 length is 15 residues. Original handling: For nucleated cells, counts were estimated from reference gene primer amplification. The method was immunoSEQ multiplex PCR; TCRdb's version includes in-frame clones alone and lacks a portion of them. Clone size and the V and J calls come from that table; the DNA yielded D and trimming. The sample shows over 120,000 clones, roughly nine tenths of them seen only once. This clone was observed once. An end of the junction does not agree with germline; a read error may underlie this.

The V gene is TRBV15, the J gene TRBJ2-1; 7 bases are a match to TRBD2. Specimen: peripheral blood. The clonotype comes from a human donor in a cohort sampled during active COVID-19. The CDR3 protein is CAASRDLEASGEQFF. CDR3 DNA: TGTGCCGCCAGCAGAGATCTCGAGGCTAGCGGCGAGCAGTTCTTC.